The clone carrying this T cell receptor beta chain showed up many times. As yet, its antigen is unknown. The germline gives CDR1 SGHRS, CDR2 YFSETQ. Deletions cut 0 bases from V and 6 bases from J, with 11 bases between. This CDR3 comprises 14 residues. Template switching by 5'RACE produced TCR cDNA, adding a universal primer site and UMIs. TCRdb processed the 5' RACE reads anew with MiXCR; each CDR3 protein has one entry. The table records 100,000 to 150,000 distinct CDR3 sequences, 7.4% of them present only once. This entry belongs to a study of T cells after yellow fever vaccination. The overall study: SMART-Seq v4 Ultra Low Input prepared libraries from low-cell fractions. Whole-study results and caveats: Primary-vaccination clones mostly resurfaced post-booster (about 96% CD4, 75% to 90% CD8).

This TCR was sampled from a man aged 18 to 30 who received the YFV17D yellow fever vaccine. The sample here was CD4+ T cells sorted from PBMCs, taken 10 to 11 days after the first yellow fever vaccination. The rearrangement links TRBV5-1 to TRBJ2-3, with TRBD2 as a possible D gene (5 bases). CDR3 bases: TGCGCCAGCAGCTTGGCGGACTTCGCGGATACGCAGTATTTT. It specifies CASSLADFADTQYF. The variable domain in full, with the rest retrieved from reference TRBV5-1 and TRBJ2-3, is KAGVTQTPRYLIKTRGQQVTLSCSPISGHRSVSWYQQTPGQGLQFLFEYFSETQRNKGNFPGRFSGRQFSNSRSEMNVSTLELGDSALYLCASSLADFADTQYFGPGTRLTVL.